These T cell receptor beta chains were read from a single sample in a study of T cell clonotyping in hematopoietic cell transplantation. Sequencing was performed with immunoSEQ multiplex PCR; in TCRdb, only in-frame clones are kept and a portion is missing. The sample lists about 69,000 clones; 90% to 96% were seen once. Sequencing was performed on peripheral blood mononuclear cells, taken before stem cell transplant. Every receptor here comes from a woman in her forties or fifties with acute myeloid leukemia. Some clones in this sample may be carry-over from other donors' samples. CDR3s include the opening cysteine and the closing phenylalanine or tryptophan. The order of the fields is clone size, J gene, D gene, V gene, CDR3 DNA, CDR3 protein. D genes are given only for firm matches. Some rows mark clone size as missing; the rest say once, few, many or name a class of expanded clone.

>.|TRBJ1-2|TRBD1|TRBV19
TGTGCCAGTAGGGCGACAGGGGGCGCGAATGGCTACACCTTC
CASRATGGANGYTF
>.|TRBJ2-7|.|TRBV13
TGTGCCAGCAGCTTAGGCTGGGCAGGGAGCCCCTACGAGCAGTACTTC
CASSLGWAGSPYEQYF
>.|TRBJ2-2|.|TRBV27
TGTGCCAGCAGTCTCAGCTCGGGAGACACCGGGGAGCTGTTTTTT
CASSLSSGDTGELFF
>.|TRBJ1-5|TRBD1|TRBV30
TGTGCCTGGAGTGAAGACAGGGTAAGGGGCCAGCCCCAGCATTTT
CAWSEDRVRGQPQHF
>.|TRBJ2-5|.|TRBV28
TGTGCCAGCACCGTGGGGACAGAGACCCAGTACTTC
CASTVGTETQYF
>.|TRBJ2-7|.|TRBV7-2
TGTGCCAGCAGCTTAGGACAGGGAGGCCTGGAGCAGTACTTC
CASSLGQGGLEQYF
>.|TRBJ2-2|.|TRBV19
TGTGCCAGTAGTATTGGAGGGTATGGGACCGGGGAGCTGTTTTTT
CASSIGGYGTGELFF
>.|TRBJ2-1|TRBD2|TRBV10-2
TGCGCCAGCAGTGAGAGCGGGAGTGGGGTAAAGTTCTTC
CASSESGSGVKFF
>.|TRBJ1-5|.|TRBV6-6
TGTGCCAGCAGCCCGTGGGGGGAGCCCCAGCATTTT
CASSPWGEPQHF
>.|TRBJ2-2|.|TRBV28
TGTGCCAGCGCCGATACGAACACCGGGGAGCTGTTTTTT
CASADTNTGELFF
>.|TRBJ2-1|.|TRBV2
TGTGCCGTCCACGCGGACTCTCCTAGGTCCTACAATGAGCAGTTCTTC
CAVHADSPRSYNEQFF
>few|TRBJ2-7|TRBD2|TRBV2
TGTGCCAGCAGGCTGACTAGCGGGAGTATCTTCGAGCAGTACTTC
CASRLTSGSIFEQYF
>.|TRBJ2-7|.|TRBV2
TGTGCCAGCAGTCCCGTACAGTACTACGAGCAGTACTTC
CASSPVQYYEQYF
>.|TRBJ2-7|.|TRBV9
TGTGCCAGCAGCGCGACCACCTACGGATACGAGCAGTACTTC
CASSATTYGYEQYF
>.|TRBJ1-4|.|TRBV4-1
TGCGCCAGCAGCCCGACAGTCACTAATGAAAAACTGTTTTTT
CASSPTVTNEKLFF
>.|TRBJ2-7|TRBD2|TRBV27
TGTGCCAGCAGTCCCATTCCGGGACTAGCGGGGGGCCCTCGACGCTACGAGCAGTACTTC
CASSPIPGLAGGPRRYEQYF
>.|TRBJ2-5|.|TRBV5-6
TGTGCCAGCAGCTTAGGGCTCCAAGAGACCCAGTACTTC
CASSLGLQETQYF
>.|TRBJ1-1|.|TRBV25-1
TGTGCCAGCAGTGAACGGACGGTGAACACTGAAGCTTTCTTT
CASSERTVNTEAFF
>.|TRBJ2-7|TRBD2|TRBV5-1
TGCGCCAGCAGCTTGCGTGGGACTAGCGGGGCCTCCTACGAGCAGTACTTC
CASSLRGTSGASYEQYF
>.|TRBJ2-3|.|TRBV18
TGTGCCAGCTCACGGGGAGTCACTAGCACAGATACGCAGTATTTT
CASSRGVTSTDTQYF
>.|TRBJ1-5|TRBD1|TRBV30
TGTGCCTGGAGTCGGACAGGGCATCAGCCCCAGCATTTT
CAWSRTGHQPQHF
>.|TRBJ2-7|TRBD1|TRBV25-1
TGTGCCAGCAGTGAATTTACAGGGGACTCCTACGAGCAGTACTTC
CASSEFTGDSYEQYF
>.|TRBJ1-4|.|TRBV7-9
TGTGCCAGCAGCTTAGACCAAGGGGCCAATGAAAAACTGTTTTTT
CASSLDQGANEKLFF
>once|TRBJ2-3|TRBD2|TRBV5-6
TGTGCCAGCATCGGGGGGGTTTACGGAGATACGCAGTATTTT
CASIGGVYGDTQYF
>.|TRBJ2-2|TRBD2|TRBV10-2
TGCGCCAGCAGTGACACTAGCGGGAGAGGGACCGGGGAGCTGTTTTTT
CASSDTSGRGTGELFF
>.|TRBJ2-4|TRBD1|TRBV2
TGTGCCAGCATTACCGGGACAGGGGGAAACATTCAGTACTTC
CASITGTGGNIQYF
>.|TRBJ2-7|TRBD2|TRBV28
TGTGCCAGCAGGTGGACTAGCGGCGGAGGGGAGCAGTACTTC
CASRWTSGGGEQYF
>.|TRBJ2-2|.|TRBV6-1
TGTGCCAGCAGCGCGAACACCGGGGAGCTGTTTTTT
CASSANTGELFF
>once|TRBJ1-1|TRBD1|TRBV5-1
TGCGCCAGCAGCTCGGGCCGGACAGGGGGAAAAACTGAAGCTTTCTTT
CASSSGRTGGKTEAFF
>.|TRBJ1-2|.|TRBV11-2
TGTGCCAGCCAACTGGCAGGGACGCATCAAGGGGGCTACACCTTC
CASQLAGTHQGGYTF
>.|TRBJ2-7|TRBD2|TRBV6-6
TGTGCCAGCAGTTACTCCCTAGCGGGAGTCGACGAGCAGTACTTC
CASSYSLAGVDEQYF
>.|TRBJ2-7|.|TRBV28
TGTGCCAGCATCGGTCGCGAGCAGTACTTC
CASIGREQYF
>.|TRBJ2-2|TRBD2|TRBV7-7
TGTGCTAGCAGCGGGAGCGGAAACACCGGGGAGCTGTTTTTT
CASSGSGNTGELFF
>.|TRBJ2-3|.|TRBV2
TGTGCCAGCAGTGCCGTAGCGCAAAGCACAGATACGCAGTATTTT
CASSAVAQSTDTQYF
>.|TRBJ2-7|.|TRBV12-2
TGTGCAAGTCGCTTAGATGGCAGGCGAAACTACGAGCAGTACTTC
CASRLDGRRNYEQYF
>.|TRBJ2-7|.|TRBV4-1
TGCGCCAGCAGCCAAGATCCCCTCGGGAAGGCCTACGAGCAGTACTTC
CASSQDPLGKAYEQYF
>.|TRBJ2-5|.|TRBV7-3
TGTGCCAGCAGCTTAGCCGGGACCCCCGGGGAGACCCAGTACTTC
CASSLAGTPGETQYF
>few|TRBJ2-2|.|TRBV19
TGTGCCAGTAGTATGGTAGGGAACACCGGGGAGCTGTTTTTT
CASSMVGNTGELFF
>.|TRBJ1-2|TRBD1|TRBV4-1
TGCGCCAGCAGTCAACCGACAGGGAAATTCTATGGCTACACCTTC
CASSQPTGKFYGYTF
>.|TRBJ2-7|TRBD1|TRBV30
TGTGCCTGGAACCCAACAGGGGGGCGCTCCTACGAGCAGTACTTC
CAWNPTGGRSYEQYF
>.|TRBJ2-1|.|TRBV4-1
TGCGCCAGCAGCTTCCAGGGGGGGGGCCAAAATGAGCAGTTCTTC
CASSFQGGGQNEQFF
>.|TRBJ1-1|TRBD1|TRBV2
TGTGCCAGCAGTTCACAGGGGGCGCGTACTGAAGCTTTCTTT
CASSSQGARTEAFF
>.|TRBJ1-6|.|TRBV5-1
TGCGCCAGCAGCCCATGGGGAGTAAATTCACCCCTCCACTTT
CASSPWGVNSPLHF
>.|TRBJ2-1|TRBD2|TRBV7-2
TGTGCCAGCAGCGCCGGGGGGAATGAGCAGTTCTTC
CASSAGGNEQFF
>.|TRBJ2-3|TRBD1|TRBV11-2
TGTGCCAGCAGCGTACACTCGGGACAGCCCACAGATACGCAGTATTTT
CASSVHSGQPTDTQYF
>.|TRBJ2-3|.|TRBV7-2
TGTGCCAGCAGCAGAAGACAGGTTAGCACAGATACGCAGTATTTT
CASSRRQVSTDTQYF
>.|TRBJ2-5|TRBD2|TRBV9
TGTGCCAGCAGCGTAGGTGCTAGCGGGGGGCGAGAGACCCAGTACTTC
CASSVGASGGRETQYF
>.|TRBJ2-3|.|TRBV2
TGTGCCAGCACCCTACCGGGACAAGAGGGCGCAGATACGCAGTATTTT
CASTLPGQEGADTQYF
>.|TRBJ1-2|.|TRBV6-5
TGTGCCAGCAGGCCGGATGGGGGCTATGGCTACACCTTC
CASRPDGGYGYTF
>.|TRBJ2-1|.|TRBV30
TGTGCCTGGAGTGCGGGGCGCGACCTCTACAATGAGCAGTTCTTC
CAWSAGRDLYNEQFF
>.|TRBJ2-7|.|TRBV30
TGTGCCTGGAGCCCCCTTGAGTTCACCTACGAGCAGTACTTC
CAWSPLEFTYEQYF
>.|TRBJ2-3|.|TRBV7-8
TGTGCCAGCAGCTTAAGGGATGGCGGGATAAGCACAGATACGCAGTATTTT
CASSLRDGGISTDTQYF
>.|TRBJ1-1|TRBD1|TRBV6-6
TGTGCCAGCAGTTATAAGGGGGCTGGCGCTGAAGCTTTCTTT
CASSYKGAGAEAFF
>.|TRBJ2-5|.|TRBV19
TGTGCCAGTAGTTACGGGGTCTCACAAGAGACCCAGTACTTC
CASSYGVSQETQYF
>.|TRBJ2-5|TRBD1|TRBV19
TGTGCCAGTAGTACCTTACAGGGGGAGACCCAGTACTTC
CASSTLQGETQYF
>.|TRBJ2-1|.|TRBV7-2
TGTGCCAGCAGCTTATGGGGGAAGGGTGAGCAGTTCTTC
CASSLWGKGEQFF